This entry features one T cell receptor beta chain sequence. Its target is unknown. The V gene lost 0 bases and the J gene lost 4 bases, with 7 bases spanning the gap. CDR3 length: 13 amino acids. The germline gives CDR1 GTSNPN, CDR2 SVGIG (reference sequence). Method: immunoSEQ multiplex PCR; TCRdb's copy keeps in-frame clones and lacks some. The sample lists around 80,000 clones, around nine tenths occurring once. The sequenced cases were selected for having the highest brain T cell transcript signatures. At least one anti-epileptic drug was given before surgery. The sample is drawn from a study of brain T cells in children with intractable seizures. Study results and limitations: Clones missing pre-surgery may reflect undersampling of that blood sample. HCMV serostatus was not known, and viral specificity came from CDR3 similarity only.

The chain uses TRBV30 and TRBJ1-5, with a tentative D call TRBD1 (5 bases). The sample in question was peripheral blood, obtained at surgery. The receptor comes from a girl aged 2 to 10 with Rasmussen encephalitis and intractable seizures. The CDR3: CAWSVGTNQPQHF. The CDR3 DNA reads as TGTGCCTGGAGTGTGGGGACTAATCAGCCCCAGCATTTT.